The T cell receptor beta chain under discussion was sequenced for a study of blood T cell repertoires in COVID-19 (dated by TCRdb to the early 2020s). Background for the entire study: Samples covering the acute and convalescent phases of COVID-19 were provided by collaborators in the United States, Italy and Spain. The prospective study material was composed of cDNA or gDNA derived from T cells, B-cell-depleted T cells, or PBMCs. Where available, HLA class I and class II types were obtained from metadata supplied by the sample provider rather than from assay-based typing. The dataset comprised deeply sampled blood TCRbeta repertoires from subjects exposed to, actively infected with, or recovered from COVID-19. A de-identified subject ID, COVID-19 status, age in years and sex were almost always included in the sample metadata. The repertoires were released in a freely available public database intended as a resource for research on the immune response to SARS-CoV-2. Samples came from the ongoing ImmuneRACE study (first 160 participants) plus 1,254 subjects from 6 global collaborators.

The V end gives up 4 bases and the J end 7 bases, leaving 17 bases in the junction not matched to a gene. Sequences SGHRS (CDR1) and YFSETQ (CDR2) are obtained from the germline V gene. The CDR3 covers 17 residues, taking in both the cysteine and the phenylalanine. Solely the CDR3 DNA is kept, with 51 bases framed from the first base. What the authors observed across the whole study: The amount of clinical and demographic metadata varied by source and participant and was provided uncurated.

A single count supports this clone. The specificity of this receptor is unknown. No per-base quality is available; no much larger clone lies one base away. The immunoSEQ Assay, a bias-controlled multiplex PCR, was used to amplify TCRbeta CDR3 regions from genomic DNA. The paper's data handling went like this. Nucleated cell counts per sample were estimated from amplification of reference gene primers within the assay. To quantify the absolute abundance of each unique TCRbeta CDR3 rearrangement, sequence reads were collapsed and filtered. For each sample, productive Simpson clonality was calculated as the square root of Simpson's diversity index over productive rearrangements. The table was pulled from immuneACCESS by TCRdb, which kept in-frame rearrangements only. Such tables lose some clones; where checked, under half of the loss comes from unresolved V genes, and the rest has no known cause. V, J and clone size are those of that table, while D and trimming were read from the DNA. The sample table holds approximately 140,000 clones, of which about 80% were seen once. 2.2% of the sample is taken by the ten largest.

The collaborating institutions used their own protocols to collect whole blood in K2EDTA tubes. For TCRbeta analysis, collaborators shipped samples as frozen whole blood, isolated PBMCs, or DNA extracted from either of those sample types. This receptor was identified in a man between 70 and 80 years old with acute or convalescent COVID-19. Sequenced material: peripheral blood. The chain uses TRBV5-1 and TRBJ2-3; TRBD2 lines up with 8 middle nucleotides. The nucleotides read TGCGCCAGCAGCCCGAGCGGGAGCGGTCGGGGTCAAAATACGCAGTATTTT. Translated, this is CASSPSGSGRGQNTQYF.